These T cell receptor beta chains were read from a single sample in a study of long-term antiretroviral therapy in people with HIV. Some clones are missing from TCRdb's copy, which holds only in-frame ones; the method was immunoSEQ multiplex PCR. This sample has fewer than 35,000 clones, with more than 95% found just once. Source: unsorted PBMCs, taken 6.9 years after starting antiretroviral therapy. The receptors shown here come from a young man with HIV. Each CDR3 is given with its conserved first and last residue. D genes are given only for firm matches. The size of a clone is reported for some rows only, either as once, few or many, or as a class for expanded clones.

12 | TRBJ1-1 | TRBV5-1 | NA | NA | CASSLQNTEAFF | TGCGCCAGCAGCTTGCAGAACACTGAAGCTTTCTTT
14 | TRBJ1-1 | TRBV5-4 | NA | NA | CASSSGVGNTEAFF | TGTGCCAGCAGCTCAGGGGTGGGGAACACTGAAGCTTTCTTT
17 | TRBJ2-5 | TRBV9 | NA | TRBD2 | CASSNGLAGVLQETQYF | TGTGCCAGCAGCAACGGACTAGCGGGGGTACTTCAAGAGACCCAGTACTTC
15 | TRBJ1-2 | TRBV12-5 | NA | NA | CASGAPQGANYGYTF | TGTGCTAGTGGCGCCCCTCAAGGTGCTAACTATGGCTACACCTTC
13 | TRBJ2-4 | TRBV5-5 | NA | TRBD1 | CASSWTGGDIQYF | TGTGCCAGCAGCTGGACAGGGGGAGACATTCAGTACTTC
16 | TRBJ1-2 | TRBV18 | NA | NA | CASSPRGTAVPYGYTF | TGTGCCAGCTCACCCCGGGGAACCGCCGTCCCCTATGGCTACACCTTC
15 | TRBJ1-2 | TRBV4-3 | NA | NA | CASSQRVKAPYGYTF | TGCGCCAGCAGCCAAAGGGTAAAAGCGCCCTATGGCTACACCTTC
19 | TRBJ2-2 | TRBV7-9 | NA | TRBD2 | CASSLESLAGPANTGELFF | TGTGCCAGCAGCTTAGAGAGTCTAGCGGGGCCCGCGAACACCGGGGAGCTGTTTTTT
14 | TRBJ1-5 | TRBV6-1 | NA | NA | CASSGIEATQPQHF | TGTGCCAGCAGCGGAATCGAAGCCACTCAGCCCCAGCATTTT
14 | TRBJ2-3 | TRBV19 | once | NA | CASSQQTSTDTQYF | TGTGCCAGTAGTCAACAGACCAGCACAGATACGCAGTATTTT
16 | TRBJ2-1 | TRBV4-1 | NA | NA | CASSQDRASSYNEQFF | TGCGCCAGCAGCCAAGATCGAGCGAGCTCCTACAATGAGCAGTTCTTC
14 | TRBJ1-4 | TRBV6-1 | NA | NA | CASSDQDLGEKLFF | TGTGCCAGCAGTGATCAGGATTTGGGAGAAAAACTGTTTTTT
13 | TRBJ2-7 | TRBV19 | once | NA | CASSMLNSYEQYF | TGTGCCAGTAGTATGTTGAATAGCTACGAGCAGTACTTC
14 | TRBJ2-2 | TRBV7-9 | NA | NA | CASATSVEVGELFF | TGTGCCAGCGCCACCTCCGTTGAGGTCGGGGAGCTGTTTTTT
15 | TRBJ1-3 | TRBV6-1 | NA | TRBD1 | CASSLTGGGGNTIYF | TGTGCCAGCAGTTTAACAGGGGGGGGTGGAAACACCATATATTTT
16 | TRBJ2-2 | TRBV13 | NA | NA | CASSLSSEPNTGELFF | TGTGCCAGCAGCCTGTCTAGCGAACCGAACACCGGGGAGCTGTTTTTT
16 | TRBJ1-6 | TRBV7-8 | NA | NA | CASSLLLSSYNSPLHF | TGTGCCAGCAGCTTGTTGCTGAGCTCCTATAATTCACCCCTCCACTTT
15 | TRBJ2-7 | TRBV9 | NA | TRBD1 | CASSVGGGTGEEQYF | TGTGCCAGCAGCGTAGGAGGGGGGACAGGGGAAGAGCAGTACTTC
12 | TRBJ1-5 | TRBV16 | NA | NA | CASSQTSQPQHF | TGTGCCAGCAGCCAAACTTCTCAGCCCCAGCATTTT
14 | TRBJ2-1 | TRBV7-2 | NA | NA | CASSRRGRYNEQFF | TGTGCCAGCAGCCGTAGAGGACGGTACAATGAGCAGTTCTTC
10 | TRBJ1-2 | TRBV7-9 | NA | NA | CASSGQGYTF | TGTGCCAGCTCGGGGCAAGGCTACACCTTC
15 | TRBJ1-2 | TRBV5-5 | NA | NA | CASSFSPSRLGGYTF | TGTGCCAGCAGCTTTTCCCCGAGTAGACTAGGCGGCTACACCTTC
16 | TRBJ2-3 | TRBV7-6 | NA | TRBD2 | CASSLGLAGGSDTQYF | TGTGCCAGCAGCTTGGGACTAGCGGGGGGGTCAGATACGCAGTATTTT
16 | TRBJ1-6 | TRBV11-2 | once | NA | CASSLRGTSYNSPLHF | TGTGCCAGCAGCTTACGTGGGACCTCCTATAATTCACCCCTCCACTTT
18 | TRBJ2-3 | TRBV4-2 | NA | NA | CASSQDPQGLWGTDTQYF | TGTGCCAGCAGCCAAGACCCACAGGGTTTATGGGGCACAGATACGCAGTATTTT
13 | TRBJ2-7 | TRBV5-4 | NA | NA | CASSLNSDYEQYF | TGTGCCAGCAGCTTGAATTCAGATTACGAGCAGTACTTC